The text below deals with one T cell receptor beta chain. Germline lookup yields CDR1 LNHDA and CDR2 SQIVND (reference sequence). The V end lost 4 bases, the J end lost 7 bases, and 8 bases lay between the germline ends. CDR3 size: 12 residues. This sample was taken from a study of blood T cell repertoires in COVID-19. Study information: PBMCs, B-cell-depleted T cells, or T cells were the source of the cDNA or gDNA that made up the material.

Authors' analysis steps: Counts of nucleated cells, estimated from reference gene primer amplification, were obtained. Using immunoSEQ multiplex PCR, the repertoire was profiled, and TCRdb retains in-frame clones only, with some absent. V and J calls and clone size are as listed in that table; D and trimming were resolved from the DNA. The sample yields over 40,000 clones, roughly four fifths seen once. What was sequenced was peripheral blood. V and J are TRBV19 and TRBJ2-1; D call uncertain. This TCR was sampled from a woman aged 55-69 years with acute or convalescent COVID-19. The DNA of the CDR3 is TGTGCCAGTAGTAGACTTATTAATGAGCAGTTCTTC. As protein: CASSRLINEQFF.